This T cell receptor (beta chain) derives from a study of shared clonotypes between healthy human individuals. Splitting the CD4+ cells yielded a CD45RA+ naive subset and a CD45RA-negative memory subset. Assay runs were performed at deep level. TCRdb's table, derived via immunoSEQ multiplex PCR, lists solely in-frame clones and lacks some. Found here are more than 2 million clones, roughly 95% of them singletons; the top ten hold roughly 0.13%. Germline CDR1 reads LGHNT; CDR2 reads FRNRAP. The CDR3 runs 12 residues. Unmatched junction bases numbered 2, after V lost 6 bases and J lost 9 bases. The sequence derives from a man between 18 and 29 years old in good health. The material sequenced was naive CD4+ T cells sorted from blood. Subset defined: CD45RA+ positively selected. The chain carries TRBV12-5 and TRBJ2-4; TRBD1 agrees at 10 bases. The CDR3 DNA reads TGTGCTAGTGGGAGGGACAGGGGCATTCAGTACTTC. It translates to CASGRDRGIQYF.